Here is one TCR beta chain with its context. Its antigen is unknown. No base-level quality is on record; no much larger clone is a single base apart. The CDR3, cysteine through phenylalanine, is 14 amino acids long. Here the CDR3 DNA is all that survives: 42 bases in frame from base 1. From a lookup of the germline V gene, CDR1 and CDR2 are MGHRA and YSYEKL. V was cut back by 3 bases and J by 6 bases, leaving a gap of 12 bases between them. The TCR beta CDR3 regions were amplified from the RNA transcripts. The TCR CDR3 was subjected to a first round of RT-PCR using the HTBI primer set and the Qiagen OneStep RT-PCR kit. Libraries were constructed in a second round of multiplex PCR, after which size selection and purification were carried out. The libraries were sequenced on an Illumina HiSeq2000 using paired-end 100 bp reads. The authors' analysis ran thus. SOAPnuke was used to process the raw data, removing reads that contained adapters or uncalled bases, had a mean Phred below 15, or lacked an exact match to the constant primer or identifier. COPE v1.2.5 was used to merge the high-quality paired reads, and each unique nucleotide sequence was defined as a clonotype. MiTCR v1.1 was used to align clonotypes to the IMGT TRBV, TRBD and TRBJ reference segments. The analysis included only V-J combinations with a frequency above 0.0001, which together covered around 99% of the repertoires. The TCS score was defined as F50 (clonal expansion) divided by E x V (chaos), with BLOSUM62-based TCRdist calculated between CDR3 peptides within each V-J. Welch's t-statistics and random forest reduced roughly 540 V-J features to about 12, which were used in a naive Bayes classifier (R e1071). TCRdb reran the public reads through fastp at Q25 and MiXCR, keeping productive beta chains. A single entry per CDR3 protein holds the most common genes and DNA from its merged rows. The V and J calls and clone size come from TCRdb's table, not from the authors' own analysis. The sample table shows some 300,000 distinct CDR3 sequences, and around 13% are seen once. The ten biggest clones cover roughly 7.9% of the sample.

This sample is part of a study of T cells in Graves' hyperthyroidism and ophthalmopathy (dated by TCRdb to between 2019 and 2020). About the full investigation: Peripheral blood was sampled at the time of initial diagnosis, prior to any treatment. TCR V-J signatures able to tell the groups apart were searched for in a discovery cohort of 95 to 100 patients, of whom roughly 42 had Graves' ophthalmopathy and roughly 59 had stable Graves' hyperthyroidism. Prospective prediction of ophthalmopathy was tested in an independent validation cohort consisting of some 19 hyperthyroidism patients and approximately 16 patients who later progressed to ophthalmopathy. For training and testing, the approximately 97 patients in the discovery cohort were randomly divided in a 7:3 ratio. In roughly six Graves' hyperthyroidism patients, the study also compared T-cell repertoires from thyroid tissue with T-cell repertoires from blood. After sampling, hyperthyroidism patients received methimazole starting at 30 mg daily, and ophthalmopathy patients received high-dose intravenous methylprednisolone. According to the paper, TCR Vbeta CDR3 sequencing was carried out on over 130 peripheral blood samples, which came from fewer than 50 ophthalmopathy, 80 or so hyperthyroidism and roughly 17 progressor patients. General study outcomes and caveats: A 13 V-J signature model separated ophthalmopathy from stable hyperthyroidism, with 87.88% sensitivity and 81.08% specificity in cross-validation and 80%/75% in testing. No statistical method was used to fix the sample size in advance, and group allocation was not hidden from the investigators. During validation, the model predicted progression to ophthalmopathy a median of around 6 months ahead of onset, with almost 71% sensitivity and 72.22% specificity. Most expanded thyroid clonotypes (frequency above 0.001) were also detected in blood, a finding suggesting that blood repertoires may reflect thyroid immune responses.

Graves' hyperthyroidism was defined as stable when no progression to ophthalmopathy occurred over 18 months of follow-up. Hyperthyroidism patients were aged 18 to 65 years and newly diagnosed, with disease duration of less than 2 months. Patients with uncontrolled infections, other autoimmune diseases, pregnancy or lactation were excluded. Diagnoses relied on clinical symptoms, serum thyroxine and TRAb, thyroid ultrasound and orbital computed tomography. PBMCs were isolated from 7.5 to 10 ml of fresh peripheral blood by Ficoll-Paque density gradient centrifugation. Trizol reagent was used to extract total RNA, and RNA quality was then checked on an Agilent 2100 Bioanalyzer.

Sequenced: blood. The chain links TRBV4-1 with TRBJ1-5, and the D gene may be TRBD1, 5 bases matching. This sequence was found in a middle-aged woman with Graves' hyperthyroidism. The nucleotide sequence reads as follows: TGCGCCAGCAGCCAGGGGACTGCCAGTCAGCCCCAGCATTTT. Its protein product is CASSQGTASQPQHF.